This entry lists 16 T cell receptor beta chains sequenced from one sample in a study of Ad26.COV2.S vaccination and SARS-CoV-2 variants. Clones were sequenced by immunoSEQ multiplex PCR, and TCRdb holds only the in-frame ones, with some missing. The data show 440,000 or so clones, about 92% seen once. The treatment denotes: roughly 18 received Ad26.COV2.S at low or high dose, single or two shots; roughly five received placebo; per-sample allocation not given. The investigators took samples on day 63 after the first vaccine or placebo injection. Sequences were derived from peripheral blood, sampled in a trial of Ad26.COV2.S vaccine versus placebo. These receptors were collected from a person between 18 and 60 years old who received the Ad26.COV2.S COVID-19 vaccine or a placebo.

The V gene is TRBV24-1, the J gene TRBJ2-7; D is perhaps TRBD2 (7 bases). The CDR3 consists of 15 residues. V gave up 4 bases and J gave up 4 bases, with 16 bases separating them. Per germline, CDR1 KGHDR and CDR2 SFDVKD. The CDR3 DNA reads as TGTGCCACCAGTGACCTAGGGGGGGATCCATACGAGCAGTACTTC. Translation gives CATSDLGGDPYEQYF.

CDR3: CATSRETLRWPPEYSPLHF. The CDR3 coding sequence is TGTGCCACCAGCAGAGAAACCCTCAGGTGGCCACCTGAATATTCACCCCTCCACTTT. V and J are TRBV15 and TRBJ1-6; D gene ambiguous. V shed 0 bases and J shed 8 bases, with 23 bases lying between them. CDR3 size: 19 residues. CDR1 is LNHNV, CDR2 YYDKDF, per germline (reference sequence).

This chain joins TRBV7-8 and TRBJ1-5, with D perhaps TRBD1 (6 bases). Germline V gene sequence: CDR1 SGHVS, CDR2 FQNEAQ. CDR3 length: 15 residues. The germline V and J ends were trimmed by 5 bases and 1 base, with 12 bases remaining between them. CDR3 sequence: CASSVEGQSNQPQHF. CDR3 DNA sequence: TGTGCCAGCAGCGTCGAAGGACAGAGCAATCAGCCCCAGCATTTT.

This sequence joins TRBV30 and TRBJ1-6; no definite D call. The CDR3 spans 13 residues. CDR1 and CDR2 from the germline V gene are GTSNPN and SVGIG (reference sequence). Between the trimmed V and J ends, which lost 7 bases and 6 bases, there was a span of 13 bases. CDR3 in amino acids: CASGGRSNSPLHF. The CDR3 bases are TGTGCCTCGGGAGGACGGAGTAATTCACCCCTCCACTTT.

The genes are TRBV4-1 and TRBJ2-3; D is uncertain. The length of the CDR3 is 14 residues. Trimming took off 1 base at V and 5 bases at J, with 10 bases between the two ends. Per the germline V gene, CDR1 is MGHRA and CDR2 is YSYEKL. Written as DNA, the CDR3 is TGCGCCAGCAGCCAAGGACATAGGGTAGATACGCAGTATTTT. It codes for CASSQGHRVDTQYF.

The CDR3, as DNA: TGTGCCAGCTCCCGGGGGCCTAGTGAGCAGTTCTTC. As protein: CASSRGPSEQFF. The chain couples TRBV18 to TRBJ2-1; D may match TRBD1 or TRBD2 (6 bases each). The CDR3 is 12 residues long. Trimming took off 6 bases at V and 9 bases at J, with 12 bases between the two ends. Germline CDR1 is KGHSH and CDR2 is LQKENI.

This chain links TRBV9 with TRBJ2-2; 11 nucleotides match TRBD2. Looked up from germline, CDR1 is SGDLS and CDR2 is YYNGEE. This CDR3 is 16 amino acids long. V trimming: 4 bases; J trimming: 2 bases; junction bases outside the gene matches: 4. CDR3 sequence (DNA): TGTGCCAGCAGCAAGACTAGCGGGGAAAACACCGGGGAGCTGTTTTTT. This sequence encodes CASSKTSGENTGELFF.

The chain combines TRBV28 with TRBJ1-2; maybe TRBD1 (5 bases). The germline V gene has CDR1 MDHEN and CDR2 SYDVKM. The CDR3 runs to 16 residues. Between the trimmed V and J ends, which lost 6 bases and 4 bases, there was a span of 21 bases. CDR3 nucleotides: TGTGCCAGCAGCCTCCCTCGGGAAGGGGTCCTCTATGGCTACACCTTC. Its translation is CASSLPREGVLYGYTF.

This chain connects TRBV12-3 or TRBV12-4 to TRBJ2-2; no reliable D call. The V end was cut by 6 bases, the J end by 0 bases, with 5 bases between. CDR3 length: 13 residues. CDR3 residues: CASRDTNTGELFF. In DNA form, the CDR3 reads TGTGCCAGCAGGGATACGAACACCGGGGAGCTGTTTTTT.

The CDR3 DNA is TGTGCCATCAGTGAGTCGATGGGGGAGACCCAGTACTTC. Translation gives CAISESMGETQYF. The chain uses TRBV10-3 and TRBJ2-5; D is uncertain. Germline assignment: CDR1 ENHRY and CDR2 SYGVKD. This CDR3 has 13 residues. The V end lost 0 bases, the J end lost 5 bases, and 7 bases lay between the germline ends.

In this sample, this clone turned up once. The same CDR3 arises from other DNA sequences in this sample as well. This rearrangement joins TRBV20-1 to TRBJ2-5, with TRBD1 matching 8 bases. Unmatched junction bases numbered 2, after V lost 6 bases and J lost 5 bases. CDR3 length: 11 amino acids. Germline V gene data show CDR1 as DFQATT and CDR2 as SNEGSKA (reference sequence). CDR3 region: CSARTGETQYF. CDR3 in DNA: TGCAGTGCCAGGACAGGGGAGACCCAGTACTTC.

The chain employs TRBV2 and TRBJ2-7; the D gene could be TRBD1 or TRBD2 (5 bases each). Trimming pared 6 bases from V and 2 bases from J, leaving 14 bases between. In germline, CDR1 is SNHLY, CDR2 FYNNEI. The CDR3 sequence is 14 residues long. CDR3 region: CASRTDSGTYEQYF. The DNA for the CDR3 is TGTGCCAGCAGAACTGACAGCGGAACCTACGAGCAGTACTTC.

This chain connects TRBV6-4 to TRBJ1-5, with D maybe TRBD1 (6 bases). Germline lookup yields CDR1 MRHNA and CDR2 SNTAGT. V shed 5 bases and J shed 0 bases, with 17 bases lying between them. The length of the CDR3 is 17 residues. The CDR3 region is CASSFTDRDYSNQPQHF. The CDR3 DNA reads as TGTGCCAGCAGTTTCACGGACAGAGATTATAGCAATCAGCCCCAGCATTTT.

The V call is TRBV18, the J call TRBJ2-2; 10 bases map to TRBD1. V lost 4 bases, J lost 6 bases, and 2 bases stayed unmatched. CDR1 and CDR2 (germline): KGHSH, LQKENI. The CDR3 is 14 residues long. The CDR3 reads CASSRQGAAGELFF. The CDR3 region has the DNA TGTGCCAGCTCACGACAGGGGGCGGCCGGGGAGCTGTTTTTT.

CDR3 residues: CASSQRMNVAYEQYF. CDR3 DNA: TGCGCCAGCAGCCAACGAATGAACGTCGCCTACGAGCAGTACTTC. The chain couples TRBV4-3 to TRBJ2-7, with D hard to call. Germline V gene sequence: CDR1 LGHNA, CDR2 YSLEER. V lost 2 bases and J 2 bases, leaving 13 bases between the germline ends. The CDR3 covers 15 residues.

This clone was picked up one time. The identical CDR3 is also encoded by other nucleotide sequences in the sample. This chain joins TRBV11-2 and TRBJ2-5; TRBD1 agrees at 7 bases. The V and J ends lost 2 bases and 4 bases, in that order; junction bases with no gene match: 1. The CDR3 contains 13 residues. Germline CDR1 is SGHAT and CDR2 is FQNNGV. CDR3 bases: TGTGCCAGCAGCTTATCAGGGGGAGAGACCCAGTACTTC. Translated, it gives CASSLSGGETQYF.